The table lists the clone carrying this T cell receptor (beta chain) with many counts. Antigen: not known. V was pared by 5 bases and J by 5 bases, with 8 bases of the junction left unmatched. This CDR3 has 14 residues. Germline V gives CDR1 SGHKS, CDR2 YYEKEE (reference sequence). The sample belongs to a study of shared clonotypes between healthy human individuals. Study-level findings and limits: Among donors, the sharing of clonotypes was expected to be influenced by sequencing depth. Generation probabilities were higher for clonotypes shared across all four sorted-subset donors than for unshared ones.

TCRdb's table, derived via immunoSEQ multiplex PCR, lists solely in-frame clones and lacks some. The sample yields 850,000 to 1,200,000 clones, about 75% seen once. The J gene is TRBJ2-3, the V gene TRBV5-5; 7 nucleotides agree with TRBD2. The sequence came from a man aged 18 to 30 in good health. The sequenced sample was memory CD4+ T cells sorted from blood. The subset denotes: CD45RA-negative fraction. CDR3 in DNA: TGTGCCAGCAGTAGGGACTATCGAGGAGATACGCAGTATTTT. Encoded protein: CASSRDYRGDTQYF.